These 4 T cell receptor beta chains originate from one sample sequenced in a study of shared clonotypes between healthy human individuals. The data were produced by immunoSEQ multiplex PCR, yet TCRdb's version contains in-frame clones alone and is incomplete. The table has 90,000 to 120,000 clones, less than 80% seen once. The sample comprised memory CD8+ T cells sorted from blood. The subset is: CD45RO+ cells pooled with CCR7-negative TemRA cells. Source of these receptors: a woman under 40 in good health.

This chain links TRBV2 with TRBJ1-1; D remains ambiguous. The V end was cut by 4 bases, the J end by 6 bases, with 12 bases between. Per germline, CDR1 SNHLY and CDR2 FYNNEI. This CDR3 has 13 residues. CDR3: CASSVISGAEAFF. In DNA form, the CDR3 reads TGTGCCAGCAGTGTAATCTCGGGCGCTGAAGCTTTCTTT.

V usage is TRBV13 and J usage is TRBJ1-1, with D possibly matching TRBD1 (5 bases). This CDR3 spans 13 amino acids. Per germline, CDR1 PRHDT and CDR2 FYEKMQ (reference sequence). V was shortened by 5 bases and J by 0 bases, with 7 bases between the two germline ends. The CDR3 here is CASSRTLNTEAFF. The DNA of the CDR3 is TGTGCCAGCAGCCGGACACTGAACACTGAAGCTTTCTTT.

CDR3 sequence: CASSLGARASYGYTF. The CDR3 region has the DNA TGTGCCAGCAGCTTGGGTGCCCGGGCCTCCTATGGCTACACCTTC. The gene calls are TRBV7-9 and TRBJ1-2; no clear D gene. Trimming took off 3 bases at V and 4 bases at J, with 15 bases between the two ends. The CDR3 loop spans 15 amino acids. The germline gives CDR1 SEHNR, CDR2 FQNEAQ (reference sequence).

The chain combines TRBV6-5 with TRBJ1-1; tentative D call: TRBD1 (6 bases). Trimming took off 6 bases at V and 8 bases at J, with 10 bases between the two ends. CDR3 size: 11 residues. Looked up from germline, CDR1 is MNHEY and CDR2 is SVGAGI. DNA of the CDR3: TGTGCCAGCAGCGACAGGCTCGAAGCTTTCTTT. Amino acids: CASSDRLEAFF.